Below, one T cell receptor (beta chain) is given with its context. Repertoires were generated with immunoSEQ multiplex PCR, while TCRdb's copy carries only in-frame clones and drops some. Of 65,000 or so clones listed, roughly 83% are singletons. These data are taken from a study of blood T cell repertoires in COVID-19. With 2 bases clipped from V and 10 bases from J, the junction kept 9 bases outside the gene matches. The CDR3 length is 15 residues. CDR1 MNHEY and CDR2 SMNVEV come from the germline V gene (reference sequence). This TCR derives from a man aged 30-40 years with COVID-19, enrolled during active disease. Sequenced material: peripheral blood. The chain joins TRBV27 to TRBJ2-1, with 9 bases that match TRBD2. CDR3 region: CASSLNPVSGGEQFF. For the CDR3, the DNA is TGTGCCAGCAGTTTAAACCCGGTGAGCGGGGGGGAGCAGTTCTTC.